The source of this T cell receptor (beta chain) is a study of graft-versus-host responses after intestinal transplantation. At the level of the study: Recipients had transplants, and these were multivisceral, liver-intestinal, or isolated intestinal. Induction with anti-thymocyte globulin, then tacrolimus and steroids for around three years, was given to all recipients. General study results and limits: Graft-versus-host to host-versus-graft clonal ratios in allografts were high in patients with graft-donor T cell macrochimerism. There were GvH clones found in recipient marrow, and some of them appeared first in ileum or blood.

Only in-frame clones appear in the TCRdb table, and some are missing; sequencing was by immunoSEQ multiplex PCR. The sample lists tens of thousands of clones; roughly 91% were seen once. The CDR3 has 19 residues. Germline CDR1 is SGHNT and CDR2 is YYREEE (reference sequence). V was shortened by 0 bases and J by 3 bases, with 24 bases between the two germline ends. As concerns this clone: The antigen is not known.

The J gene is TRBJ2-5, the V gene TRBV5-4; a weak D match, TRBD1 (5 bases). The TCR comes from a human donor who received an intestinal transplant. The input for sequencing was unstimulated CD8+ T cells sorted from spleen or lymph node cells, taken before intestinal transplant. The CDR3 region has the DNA TGTGCCAGCAGCTTGGTGCCTGGCAGGGTGGGTAGTAGGAAAGAGACCCAGTACTTC. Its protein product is CASSLVPGRVGSRKETQYF.